The source of this T cell receptor (beta chain) is a study of blood T cells in healthy people across ages. V was clipped by 1 base and J by 3 bases, with 4 bases between them. There are 14 residues in the CDR3. Germline CDR1 is LGHNA and CDR2 is YSLEER. The use of a sample-barcoded 5' primer and a J-beta primer mix characterized a second PCR of about 6 to 12 cycles. One entry per CDR3 protein, called by TCRdb with MiXCR from the 5' RACE reads. The sample has 700,000 to 1,000,000 distinct CDR3 sequences, around 45% seen once. The rearrangement joins TRBV4-3 to TRBJ2-6; D is unresolved. This clonotype was sampled from a man between 60 and 70 years old in good health. The sequencing sample was made of blood. CDR3 protein: CASSQGDGANVLTF. The DNA for the CDR3 is TGCGCCAGCAGCCAAGGGGATGGGGCCAACGTCCTGACTTTC.